This T cell receptor (beta chain) was retrieved from a study of blood T cell repertoires in COVID-19. Sequenced by immunoSEQ multiplex PCR; TCRdb stores in-frame clones only, minus some. Of about 270,000 clones in the sample, about 90% were seen once. The length of the CDR3 is 16 residues. The V gene's germline CDR1 is LNHDA and CDR2 SQIVND (reference sequence). Trimming cost V 1 base and J 5 bases; bases outside gene matches: 6. This receptor was obtained from a woman in her thirties with COVID-19, enrolled during active disease. The sample comprised peripheral blood. The genes are TRBV19 and TRBJ1-2; 11 bases align to TRBD1. Written as DNA, the CDR3 is TGTGCCAGTAGTATAGTTGCCGGGACAGGGGGGTATGGCTACACCTTC. It translates to CASSIVAGTGGYGYTF.